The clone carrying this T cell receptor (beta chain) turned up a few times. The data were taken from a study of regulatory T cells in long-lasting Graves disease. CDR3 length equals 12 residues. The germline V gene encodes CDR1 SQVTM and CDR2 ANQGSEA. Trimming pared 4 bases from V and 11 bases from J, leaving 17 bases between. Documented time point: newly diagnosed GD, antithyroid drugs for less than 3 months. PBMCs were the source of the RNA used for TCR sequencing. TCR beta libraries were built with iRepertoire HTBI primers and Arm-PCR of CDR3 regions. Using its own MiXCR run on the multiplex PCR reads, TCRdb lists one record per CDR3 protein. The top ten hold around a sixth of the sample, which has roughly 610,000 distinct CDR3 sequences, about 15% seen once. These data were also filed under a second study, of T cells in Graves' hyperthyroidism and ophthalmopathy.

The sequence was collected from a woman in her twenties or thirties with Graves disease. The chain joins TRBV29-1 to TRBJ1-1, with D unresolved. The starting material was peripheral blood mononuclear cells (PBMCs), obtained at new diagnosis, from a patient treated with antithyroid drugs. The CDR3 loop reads CSVVKGELRAFF. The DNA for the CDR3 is TGCAGCGTTGTAAAGGGCGAGTTGAGGGCTTTCTTT.